This T cell receptor beta chain was documented in a study of T cell repertoires in ileal Crohn's disease. On the study more broadly: At surgery, about 38% of patients smoked, with median disease duration approximately 7.3 years. Surgery for a complication: stricturing in 61%, penetrating in 39%. Study results and limitations: Clonal expansions were more frequent in active smokers than non-smokers at surgery. Mucosal expansions were suggested to be mainly CD8 T cells.

This CDR3 is 14 amino acids long. In germline, CDR1 is SNHLY, CDR2 FYNNEI. V dropped 6 bases and J dropped 2; count of bases not matched to a gene: 5. Assay used: immunoSEQ multiplex PCR; TCRdb lists only in-frame clones, some missing. The sample has 10,000 to 15,000 clones; around 78% are singletons. Worth noting for this clone: Antigen: not known.

The sample taken for sequencing was ileal tissue. This TCR was sampled from an adult with Crohn's disease. This chain uses TRBV2 with TRBJ2-7, with 9 bases fitting TRBD1. The CDR3 spells CASRPTGGPYEQYF. The CDR3 DNA follows: TGTGCCAGCAGGCCAACAGGGGGCCCCTACGAGCAGTACTTC.